This T cell receptor (beta chain) was sequenced for a study of radiation and T cells in renal cell carcinoma (dated by TCRdb to about 2020). For the wider study: TCR beta sequencing covered 50 to 55 samples in total, comprising approximately 26 tumors and approximately 27 peripheral blood samples. The last blood draw happened 4 weeks after radiation, timed to coincide with nephrectomy. Across all 50 or so samples, 4,016,671 unique CDR3 nucleotide sequences, encoding roughly 2,600,000 unique CDR3 amino acid sequences, were identified. On the study overall, not on this receptor specifically: Because pretreatment tumor biopsies were not available, the study could not determine whether clonotypes were already present within the tumor at baseline. Because the trial had a single-armed design, the trial could not examine how radiation dose or scheduling affected the TCR repertoire. Top tumor clonotypes rose in blood from baseline to 2 weeks post-radiation, then contracted by 4 weeks, suggesting transient expansion of tumor-resident clones. Tracking of blood repertoire dynamics stopped at approximately 4 weeks after treatment, with no follow-up past that point.

The CDR3 has 14 amino acids, counting the end cysteine and phenylalanine. Just CDR3 DNA is preserved here, 42 bases in frame from base 1. In the paper's terms, the time point label means: blood 4 weeks post-SBRT, at nephrectomy. What this sample's treatment or condition label stands for: 15 Gy SBRT to primary tumor, nephrectomy 4 weeks later. The samples were drawn from a clinical trial, where primary renal cell carcinomas were treated with 15 Gy of stereotactic body radiation therapy and then removed by nephrectomy 4 weeks afterward. To follow tumor-enriched clonotypes, serial peripheral blood was collected from radiation-treated patients at baseline and at 2 weeks and 4 weeks after SBRT. All patients had renal cell carcinoma with clear cell pathology. Genomic DNA for TCR sequencing was prepared using the QIAamp DNA Blood Mini Kit (Qiagen). Samples were included in the analyses only if all quality control checks were passed.

Following the manufacturer's recommendations, the immunoSEQ kit was used to generate TCR beta libraries from genomic DNA. For library preparation, a first multiplex PCR was performed with proprietary primers, followed by a second PCR in which unique barcodes were added, and bead cleanups were performed after each round. Each sample batch included a kit-provided positive control reaction and a negative control reaction. The final libraries were assessed on an Agilent 4200 TapeStation D1000 ScreenTape, pooled by volume, and quantified by qPCR. Sequencing was performed on an Illumina NextSeq500 using a MidOutput 150-cycle cartridge, with 156 Read1 cycles, 15 Index1 cycles, and the kit custom primers. The pooled library was loaded at around 1 pM with around 20% PhiX control spiked in. For the original study's pipeline: Vendor-processed data were analyzed in R, and a clonotype was defined as all T cells sharing the same CDR3 nucleotide sequence. In the clone abundance analyses, frequencies in each sample were normalized to that sample's 10,000 most abundant clones. Before analysis, public T cell clones were removed, and these numbered fewer than six per sample on average. A difference in abundance of at least 32-fold between compartments was used to define tumor-enriched and baseline blood-enriched clonotypes. A beta-binomial differential abundance model was applied to find clonotypes that expanded or contracted between blood time points. The Baroni-Urbani and Buser coefficient was used to measure tumor-blood repertoire similarity, and groups were compared with two-tailed Wilcoxon tests in R. Not all clones reach the TCRdb copy of this immuneACCESS table, which keeps in-frame sequences only. Checked studies attribute under half of the gap to unresolved V genes and leave the rest unexplained. The DNA was the basis for D and trimming; V, J and clone size are from that table. The table for this sample lists around 94,000 clones; 85% of them were counted only once. The top ten clonotypes cover roughly a tenth of the sample.

A remark on this clone: What this receptor recognizes is not known. Nothing much larger sits one base from this clone, and base qualities are not available.

The receptor's source is a man in his forties or fifties with renal cell carcinoma. In this chain, TRBV21-1 is recombined with TRBJ1-2. TRBV21-1 is reported as a pseudogene. Specimen: blood, collected from a patient whose treatment included radiotherapy and nephrectomy. The encoded CDR3 is CASRYNGSGYGYTF. The DNA sequence is given as TGTGCCAGCCGTTATAATGGCAGCGGCTATGGCTACACCTTC.